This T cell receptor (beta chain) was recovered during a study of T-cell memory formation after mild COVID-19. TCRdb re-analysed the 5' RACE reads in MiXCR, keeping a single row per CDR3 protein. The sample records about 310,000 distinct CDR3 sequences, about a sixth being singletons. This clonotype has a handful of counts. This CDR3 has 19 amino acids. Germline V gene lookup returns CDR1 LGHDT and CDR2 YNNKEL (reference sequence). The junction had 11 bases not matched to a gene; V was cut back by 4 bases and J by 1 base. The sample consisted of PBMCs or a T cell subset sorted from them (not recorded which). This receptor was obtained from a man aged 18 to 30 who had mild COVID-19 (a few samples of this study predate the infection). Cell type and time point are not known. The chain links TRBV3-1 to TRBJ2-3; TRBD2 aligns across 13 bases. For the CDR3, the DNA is TGTGCCAGCAGCCCAAAGCCGGGACTAGCGGGGCCTGGCACAGATACGCAGTATTTT. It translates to CASSPKPGLAGPGTDTQYF.